The next 20 T cell receptor beta chains were all read from a single sample in a study of T-cell memory formation after mild COVID-19. Via MiXCR, TCRdb re-called the 5' RACE reads, giving one row per CDR3 protein. The sample contains around 140,000 distinct CDR3 sequences, roughly 6.2% of which appear only once. The sample comprised PBMCs or a T cell subset sorted from them (not recorded which). The receptors come from an adult woman who had mild COVID-19 (a few samples of this study predate the infection). Cell type and time point are not known.

This clonotype was found a few times. CDR3 loop: CSVGKGQGLDEQFF. Here the CDR3 DNA reads TGCAGCGTTGGTAAAGGACAGGGGCTCGATGAGCAGTTCTTC. V gene TRBV29-1 combines with J gene TRBJ2-1; 9 bases fit TRBD1. Unmatched junction bases numbered 9, after V lost 4 bases and J lost 8 bases. Germline CDR1 reads SQVTM; CDR2 reads ANQGSEA. This CDR3 spans 14 amino acids.

Relative to its sample, this clonotype is medium-sized. The chain recombines TRBV20-1 with TRBJ2-7, with D hard to call. Germline V lookup: CDR1 DFQATT, CDR2 SNEGSKA (reference sequence). V was cut by 5 bases and J by 3 bases, with 8 bases left in between. The CDR3 spans 11 residues. For the CDR3, the DNA is TGCAGTGCTGCGAATCTCTACGAGCAGTACTTC. It codes for CSAANLYEQYF.

This chain connects TRBV4-3 to TRBJ2-6; 12 bases map to TRBD1. The CDR3 spans 20 residues. Trimming at V came to 0 bases and at J to 3 bases, leaving 9 bases not matched to a gene. CDR1 is LGHNA, CDR2 YSLEER, per germline. CDR3 sequence reads: CASSQEGDRDRGRGANVLTF. The CDR3 DNA reads as TGCGCCAGCAGCCAAGAAGGAGACCGGGACAGGGGGCGTGGGGCCAACGTCCTGACTTTC.

The sample holds a few counts of this clonotype. The rearrangement uses TRBV6-2 or TRBV6-3 and TRBJ1-1; 9 bases fit TRBD1. V lost 6 bases to trimming and J lost 3 bases; unmatched junction nucleotides: 5. CDR1 is MNHEY, CDR2 SVGEGT, per germline. This CDR3 is built from 14 residues. The CDR3 spells CASRTQGADTEAFF. DNA for the CDR3: TGTGCCAGCAGAACACAGGGGGCGGACACTGAAGCTTTCTTT.

The chain has TRBV27 and TRBJ2-1; D might be TRBD1 (6 bases). The CDR3 length is 15 residues. Germline-derived CDR1 and CDR2 are MNHEY and SMNVEV (reference sequence). V was clipped by 9 bases and J by 12 bases, with 27 bases between them. The CDR3 DNA sequence: TGTGCCAGTAATGTAGGGGGTAACCACCGGTCCACGCAGTTCTTC. This sequence encodes CASNVGGNHRSTQFF.

At least ten counts were recorded for this clonotype. This sequence joins TRBV29-1 and TRBJ2-3; 7 bases are a match to TRBD1. There are 11 residues in the CDR3. Per the germline V gene, CDR1 is SQVTM and CDR2 is ANQGSEA. V dropped 6 bases and J dropped 5; count of bases not matched to a gene: 2. In DNA, the CDR3 is TGCAGCGTGGACAGGCTAGATACGCAGTATTTT. Its protein product is CSVDRLDTQYF.

This clonotype showed up many times. The V and J genes are TRBV20-1 and TRBJ2-1; perhaps TRBD2 as D (5 bases). Trimming pared 3 bases from V and 4 bases from J, leaving 13 bases between. The CDR3 has 14 amino acids. Looked up from germline, CDR1 is DFQATT and CDR2 is SNEGSKA (reference sequence). CDR3 region: CSARTNSMYNEQFF. The CDR3 region has the DNA TGCAGTGCTAGGACTAACTCGATGTACAATGAGCAGTTCTTC.

V gene TRBV5-6 combines with J gene TRBJ1-5; TRBD1 might be the D (6 bases). Trimming removed 0 bases from V and 7 bases from J, with 8 bases in between. CDR1 is SGHDT and CDR2 is YYEEEE in the germline V gene. The CDR3 covers 13 residues. Here the CDR3 reads CASSLAGEQPQHF. The CDR3 region has the DNA TGTGCCAGCAGCTTGGCAGGGGAACAGCCCCAGCATTTT.

This clonotype was counted between two and nine times. This rearrangement joins TRBV9 to TRBJ2-2; 9 bases are shared with TRBD1. The J segment lost 0 bases and the V segment lost 0 bases, leaving 0 bases of the junction unmatched. The germline V gene encodes CDR1 SGDLS and CDR2 YYNGEE. CDR3 length: 16 amino acids. In nucleotides, the CDR3 is TGTGCCAGCAGCGTAGGGACAGGGGCGAACACCGGGGAGCTGTTTTTT. As protein: CASSVGTGANTGELFF.

The sample holds many counts of this clonotype. The chain combines TRBV7-8 with TRBJ1-4, with D possibly TRBD1 on 6 matching bases. The CDR3 has 14 amino acids. Trimming removed 5 bases from V and 6 bases from J, with 13 bases in between. Germline CDR1 SGHVS, CDR2 FQNEAQ. The CDR3 protein is CASSRDRRDEKLFF. CDR3 sequence (DNA): TGTGCCAGCAGCCGTGACAGGAGGGATGAAAAACTGTTTTTT.

This clonotype was seen at least ten times. The chain uses TRBV20-1 and TRBJ2-7; 9 nucleotides align to TRBD1. This CDR3 has 15 residues. The J segment lost 3 bases and the V segment lost 0 bases, leaving 6 bases of the junction unmatched. The germline CDR1 and CDR2 sequences are DFQATT and SNEGSKA (reference sequence). The CDR3 DNA sequence: TGCAGTGCTAGAGATCAGGGACAGGGAAACTACGAGCAGTACTTC. Protein sequence: CSARDQGQGNYEQYF.

The chain uses TRBV20-1 and TRBJ2-5, with D perhaps assigned TRBD1 or TRBD2 (5 bases each). Trimming took off 1 base at V and 1 base at J, with 10 bases between the two ends. In germline, CDR1 is DFQATT, CDR2 SNEGSKA (reference sequence). This CDR3 contains 14 residues. Written as DNA, the CDR3 is TGCAGTGCTAGAGGAGGGGCGATCCAAGAGACCCAGTACTTC. It translates to CSARGGAIQETQYF.

This clonotype has ten or more counts. The chain is built from TRBV5-1 and TRBJ1-1; no firm D call. The germline CDR1 and CDR2 sequences are SGHRS and YFSETQ. The CDR3 covers 14 residues. Trimming shortened V by 1 base and J by 0 bases, and 7 bases separated the two germline ends. The CDR3 DNA is TGCGCCAGCAGCTTGCTACAGATGAACACTGAAGCTTTCTTT. Its translation: CASSLLQMNTEAFF.

This clonotype was seen repeatedly, ten times or more. This sequence joins TRBV29-1 and TRBJ2-1; 7 nucleotides agree with TRBD2. The CDR3 length is 16 residues. Losses at the gene ends were 1 base for V and 3 bases for J; bases not matched to a gene: 9. Germline assignment: CDR1 SQVTM and CDR2 ANQGSEA. This CDR3 reads CSVEGSSSGLYNEQFF. CDR3 coding DNA: TGCAGCGTTGAAGGCTCCTCTAGCGGCCTCTACAATGAGCAGTTCTTC.

This clonotype occurred many times. This chain joins TRBV3-1 and TRBJ2-1; 8 bases line up with TRBD2. CDR3 length equals 15 residues. CDR1 and CDR2 (germline): LGHDT, YNNKEL (reference sequence). V lost 4 bases and J lost 9; bases outside the gene matches: 11. CDR3 protein: CASSPRLATYGEQFF. In nucleotides, the CDR3 is TGTGCCAGCAGCCCGCGACTAGCGACCTATGGTGAGCAGTTCTTC.

The chain recombines TRBV7-2 with TRBJ1-1, with D hard to call. The CDR3 covers 15 residues. Trimming removed 2 bases from V and 1 base from J, with 11 bases in between. Germline values: CDR1 SGHTA, CDR2 FQGNSA. CDR3 bases: TGTGCCAGCAGCTTATATGCACAGCAGAACACTGAAGCTTTCTTT. This encodes CASSLYAQQNTEAFF.

Many counts were recorded for this clonotype. The V call is TRBV20-1, the J call TRBJ2-3; a possible D gene is TRBD1 (5 bases). This CDR3 has 17 amino acids. Germline V CDR1 and CDR2: DFQATT, SNEGSKA (reference sequence). Trimming pared 1 base from V and 0 bases from J, leaving 17 bases between. DNA for the CDR3: TGCAGTGCTAGAGCTACTGCGACAGAGACTAGCACAGATACGCAGTATTTT. Translating it yields CSARATATETSTDTQYF.

The rearrangement joins TRBV3-1 to TRBJ1-4; 9 bases match TRBD1. Germline trimming cut 4 bases from V and 5 bases from J; bases unmatched to any gene: 5. The germline V gene has CDR1 LGHDT and CDR2 YNNKEL (reference sequence). This CDR3 region has 15 residues. CDR3 in DNA: TGTGCCAGCAGCCGAGTTGGGACAGGGAATGAAAAACTGTTTTTT. This codes for CASSRVGTGNEKLFF.

This clonotype was counted a few times. CDR3 nucleotides: TGTGCCAGCAGTGAACAGGGAGGCTCCTACAATGAGCAGTTCTTC. Its protein product is CASSEQGGSYNEQFF. The rearrangement links TRBV6-6 to TRBJ2-1; D is perhaps TRBD1 or TRBD2 (6 bases each). CDR1 is MNHNY and CDR2 is SVGAGI in the germline V gene (reference sequence). The CDR3 consists of 15 residues. V lost 5 bases, J lost 0 bases, and 11 bases lay in between.

Notes on this clonotype: The junction departs from the called germline gene at one end, perhaps through a read error. The chain has TRBV19 and TRBJ1-1; TRBD1 matches 9 bases. Germline CDR1 is LNHDA and CDR2 is SQIVND (reference sequence). The CDR3 extends over 14 amino acids. CDR3 in amino acids: CASTNMPGQGRAFF. Here the CDR3 DNA reads TGTGCCAGTACTAACATGCCGGGACAGGGTAGGGCTTTTTTT.